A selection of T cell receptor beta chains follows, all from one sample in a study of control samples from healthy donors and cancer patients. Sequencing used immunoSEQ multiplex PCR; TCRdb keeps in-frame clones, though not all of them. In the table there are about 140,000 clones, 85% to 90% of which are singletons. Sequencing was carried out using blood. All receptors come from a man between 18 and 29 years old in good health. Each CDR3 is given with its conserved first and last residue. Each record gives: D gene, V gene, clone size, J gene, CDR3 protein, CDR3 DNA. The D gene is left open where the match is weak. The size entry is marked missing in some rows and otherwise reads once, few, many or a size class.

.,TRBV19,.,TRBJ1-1,CASSTASGLNTEAFF,TGTGCCAGTAGTACGGCGTCAGGGCTTAACACTGAAGCTTTCTTT
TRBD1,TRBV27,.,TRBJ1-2,CASSLSIRTGGNGYTF,TGTGCCAGCAGTTTATCGATCCGGACAGGGGGCAATGGCTACACCTTC
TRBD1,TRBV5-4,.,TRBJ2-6,CASSRGGQGTGANVLTF,TGTGCCAGCAGCAGGGGGGGACAGGGTACCGGGGCCAACGTCCTGACTTTC
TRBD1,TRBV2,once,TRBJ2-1,CASSEGGQGSYNEQFF,TGTGCCAGCAGTGAAGGGGGACAGGGGTCCTACAATGAGCAGTTCTTC
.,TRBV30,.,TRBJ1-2,CAWSSQGSGGFGYTF,TGTGCCTGGAGTTCACAGGGCAGCGGCGGCTTTGGCTACACCTTC
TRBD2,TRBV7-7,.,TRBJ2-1,CASSRNLAGGYNEQFF,TGTGCTAGCAGCCGGAATCTAGCGGGGGGCTACAATGAGCAGTTCTTC
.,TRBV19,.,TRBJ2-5,CASSIVGTQETQYF,TGTGCCAGTAGTATAGTAGGAACCCAAGAGACCCAGTACTTC
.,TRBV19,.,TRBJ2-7,CASSIATPGYEQYF,TGTGCCAGTAGTATCGCGACACCCGGCTACGAGCAGTACTTC
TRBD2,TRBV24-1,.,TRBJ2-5,CATSDVREKGAGEETQYF,TGTGCCACCAGTGATGTAAGGGAAAAGGGTGCGGGGGAAGAGACCCAGTACTTC
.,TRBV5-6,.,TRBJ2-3,CASSRYGPPLQPSQYF,TGTGCCAGCAGCAGATATGGACCCCCCCTACAGCCATCGCAGTATTTT
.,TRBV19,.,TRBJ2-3,CASSDPEAGTDTQYF,TGTGCCAGTAGCGACCCCGAGGCTGGCACAGATACGCAGTATTTT